Each of the 22 T cell receptor beta chains below was sequenced from the same sample in a study of blood T cell repertoires in COVID-19. Only in-frame clones appear in the TCRdb table, and some are missing; sequencing was by immunoSEQ multiplex PCR. Of about 220,000 clones in the sample, approximately 84% were seen once. The sequenced material came from peripheral blood. These receptors were collected from a man aged 50 or older who had recovered from COVID-19.

The chain combines TRBV11-2 with TRBJ2-3; 9 bases line up with TRBD2. In germline, CDR1 is SGHAT, CDR2 FQNNGV. Trimming cost V 4 bases and J 3 bases; bases outside gene matches: 11. The CDR3 is 17 amino acids. The CDR3 reads CASSSPGKSGGTDTQYF. DNA of the CDR3: TGTGCCAGCAGCTCCCCCGGAAAAAGCGGGGGGACAGATACGCAGTATTTT.

V usage is TRBV3-1 (or the pseudogene TRBV3-2) and J usage is TRBJ1-1; no clear D gene. The V end lost 1 base, the J end lost 7 bases, and 10 bases lay between the germline ends. The CDR3 loop spans 13 amino acids. Per germline, CDR1 LGHDT and CDR2 YNNKEL (reference sequence). DNA of the CDR3: TGTGCCAGCAGCCAAGTGCGAGGGAATGAAGCTTTCTTT. Amino acid sequence: CASSQVRGNEAFF.

The chain employs TRBV9 and TRBJ2-1, with TRBD2 identical over 9 bases. The germline V gene has CDR1 SGDLS and CDR2 YYNGEE. J gave up 0 bases and V 0 bases, and 4 bases lay outside the gene matches. This CDR3 is built from 17 residues. In DNA, the CDR3 is TGTGCCAGCAGCGTAGGGCTAGCGGGATCCTCCTACAATGAGCAGTTCTTC. Translating it yields CASSVGLAGSSYNEQFF.

V is TRBV5-1 and J is TRBJ1-1, with D unresolved. Germline CDR1 reads SGHRS; CDR2 reads YFSETQ. This CDR3 region has 15 residues. V lost 0 bases to trimming and J lost 1 base, with 10 bases between them. Here the CDR3 DNA reads TGCGCCAGCAGCTTGGTCCTCGAGGGGAACACTGAAGCTTTCTTT. This sequence encodes CASSLVLEGNTEAFF.

The chain employs TRBV27 and TRBJ1-2; 8 bases are a match to TRBD1. The CDR3 is made up of 15 amino acids. Trimming removed 0 bases from V and 11 bases from J; junction bases left unmatched: 11. Germline V gene lookup returns CDR1 MNHEY and CDR2 SMNVEV (reference sequence). The CDR3 DNA reads TGTGCCAGCAGTTTATCGGCGGACAGGGTCGGGTGGTACACCTTC. This codes for CASSLSADRVGWYTF.

This chain uses TRBV7-8 with TRBJ2-7; tentative D call: TRBD2 (7 bases). Germline CDR1 and CDR2: SGHVS and FQNEAQ. The V end was cut by 5 bases, the J end by 2 bases, with 16 bases between. The CDR3 loop spans 15 amino acids. For the CDR3, the DNA is TGTGCCAGCAGCCCGCCCCGGGGGGCAGCCTACGAGCAGTACTTC. It encodes CASSPPRGAAYEQYF.

This clone appeared a few times. V and J are TRBV5-1 and TRBJ1-2; a weak D match, TRBD1 (5 bases). Trimming left V 5 bases short and J 3 bases short, with 8 bases between. CDR1 SGHRS and CDR2 YFSETQ come from the germline V gene. The CDR3 runs 12 residues. CDR3 coding DNA: TGCGCCAGCAGGTGGGGGGACTATGGCTACACCTTC. Encoded protein: CASRWGDYGYTF.

J is TRBJ1-2 and V is TRBV12-3 or TRBV12-4, with D tentatively TRBD1 (5 bases). Trimming left V 9 bases short and J 7 bases short, with 15 bases between. The CDR3 is 12 amino acids. In DNA, the CDR3 is TGTGCCAGTTCCCCGTGGGGCGGTGGCTACACCTTC. This gives the protein CASSPWGGGYTF.

The chain has TRBV3-1 (or the pseudogene TRBV3-2) and TRBJ2-7; no reliable D call. The germline CDR1 and CDR2 sequences are LGHDT and YNNKEL (reference sequence). V lost 4 bases, J lost 0 bases, and 13 bases lay in between. The CDR3 is made up of 15 amino acids. The CDR3 nucleotides read TGTGCCAGCAGCCCAACAATCATCAGCTCCTACGAGCAGTACTTC. Amino acid sequence: CASSPTIISSYEQYF.

The chain combines TRBV28 with TRBJ1-5, with a tentative D call TRBD1 (5 bases). With 6 bases removed from V and 7 bases from J, the gap between germline ends came to 13 bases. CDR3 length equals 13 residues. Germline values: CDR1 MDHEN, CDR2 SYDVKM. CDR3 coding DNA: TGTGCCAGCAGAGGGCAGGGTTTCCAGCCCCAGCATTTT. Amino acids: CASRGQGFQPQHF.

The V and J genes are TRBV24-1 and TRBJ2-1, with D possibly TRBD2 on 6 matching bases. Trimming pared 4 bases from V and 10 bases from J, leaving 22 bases between. The CDR3 covers 16 residues. From germline, CDR1 is KGHDR and CDR2 SFDVKD. CDR3 coding DNA: TGTGCCACCAGTGACCGGGGTCCTGAGGGAGGAGGCGAGCAGTTCTTC. This encodes CATSDRGPEGGGEQFF.

The chain links TRBV27 to TRBJ2-1; D uncertain. The CDR3 has 14 amino acids. Germline V lookup: CDR1 MNHEY, CDR2 SMNVEV (reference sequence). V lost 10 bases to trimming and J lost 0 bases, with 13 bases between them. CDR3 sequence: CATSMAPSYNEQFF. DNA for the CDR3: TGTGCCACGTCGATGGCTCCCTCCTACAATGAGCAGTTCTTC.

The V and J genes are TRBV5-8 and TRBJ1-5; D is possibly TRBD1 (6 bases). The CDR3 runs 17 residues. CDR1 SGHTS and CDR2 YDEGEE come from the germline V gene. V lost 3 bases and J 1 base, leaving 17 bases between the germline ends. The DNA of the CDR3 is TGTGCCAGCAGCTGGGTTGTGGGGGCGCGGAGCAATCAGCCCCAGCATTTT. This sequence encodes CASSWVVGARSNQPQHF.

The chain couples TRBV30 to TRBJ2-4; D is perhaps TRBD2 (5 bases). The CDR3 spans 13 residues. Germline V gives CDR1 GTSNPN, CDR2 SVGIG (reference sequence). V was cut by 5 bases and J by 3 bases, with 11 bases left in between. CDR3 residues: CAWENEGKNIQYF. The CDR3 region has the DNA TGTGCCTGGGAAAACGAGGGCAAAAACATTCAGTACTTC.

This chain uses TRBV28 with TRBJ2-5; a weak D match, TRBD1 (5 bases). This CDR3 has 12 residues. Per germline, CDR1 MDHEN and CDR2 SYDVKM. The V gene lost 4 bases and the J gene lost 7 bases, with 10 bases spanning the gap. Here the CDR3 DNA reads TGTGCCAGCAGTTCGAGACAGACGACCCAGTACTTC. As protein: CASSSRQTTQYF.

This clone is a singleton in its sample. The chain couples TRBV28 to TRBJ1-2; TRBD1 matches at 7 bases. V shed 2 bases, J shed 1 base, and the junction held 7 bases outside the gene matches. CDR1 and CDR2 (germline): MDHEN, SYDVKM. The CDR3 length is 16 residues. The CDR3 spells CASSLRGPRNNYGYTF. The CDR3, as DNA: TGTGCCAGCAGTTTAAGGGGGCCTCGAAATAACTATGGCTACACCTTC.

In this sample, this clone turned up a few times. The chain links TRBV3-1 (or the pseudogene TRBV3-2) to TRBJ2-5; TRBD2 matches 11 bases. V dropped 4 bases and J dropped 4; count of bases not matched to a gene: 8. Germline V lookup: CDR1 LGHDT, CDR2 YNNKEL (reference sequence). The CDR3 loop spans 16 amino acids. This CDR3 reads CASSRELAGVTETQYF. The DNA for the CDR3 is TGTGCCAGCAGCCGCGAACTAGCGGGAGTGACAGAGACCCAGTACTTC.

A single count supports this clone. The chain carries TRBV2 and TRBJ2-6, with D maybe TRBD1 (8 bases). V lost 6 bases and J lost 0, with 18 bases in between. Looked up from germline, CDR1 is SNHLY and CDR2 is FYNNEI. There are 18 residues in the CDR3. The CDR3: CASSKSDREGSGANVLTF. The CDR3 DNA reads TGTGCCAGCAGCAAGTCGGACAGGGAGGGCTCTGGGGCCAACGTCCTGACTTTC.

The V gene is TRBV11-3, the J gene TRBJ2-3; possible D gene TRBD1, 7 bases. The CDR3 length is 15 residues. The germline V and J ends were trimmed by 5 bases and 2 bases, with 14 bases remaining between them. CDR1 and CDR2 from the germline V gene are SGHNT and YENEEA. The CDR3 protein is CASSPEGANTDTQYF. Written as DNA, the CDR3 is TGTGCCAGCAGCCCGGAGGGGGCGAACACAGATACGCAGTATTTT.

V is TRBV4-1 and J is TRBJ2-1; TRBD2 matches 8 bases. The V gene end was trimmed by 3 bases and the J gene end by 7 bases; junction bases not matched to a gene: 11. The CDR3 spans 16 residues. Germline CDR1 is MGHRA and CDR2 is YSYEKL. CDR3 bases: TGCGCCAGCAGCCATACTAGCGGAAGCAGCCGAAATGAGCAGTTCTTC. Translated: CASSHTSGSSRNEQFF.

This clone was detected a few times. The chain combines TRBV2 with TRBJ1-5; D is unresolved. CDR1 and CDR2 from the germline V gene are SNHLY and FYNNEI. V lost 6 bases to trimming and J lost 9 bases, with 12 bases between them. CDR3 length: 12 residues. The CDR3 loop reads CASSDTRGPQHF. The CDR3 region has the DNA TGTGCCAGCAGCGACACCCGGGGGCCCCAGCATTTT.

The chain couples TRBV5-5 to TRBJ2-7; 16 bases match TRBD2. From germline, CDR1 is SGHKS and CDR2 YYEKEE (reference sequence). There are 16 residues in the CDR3. V shed 3 bases and J 4 bases; nucleotides not matched to a gene: 4. This CDR3 reads CASSWGLAGGLYEQYF. The CDR3 nucleotides are TGTGCCAGCAGCTGGGGACTAGCGGGAGGGCTATACGAGCAGTACTTC.